This T cell receptor (beta chain) was profiled in a study of blood T cell dynamics during melanoma immunotherapy. Study at large: Standard first-line treatment here was pembrolizumab or nivolumab plus ipilimumab in metastatic melanoma.

Time point noted: week 3, after first cycle of checkpoint inhibitor. Samples come from before therapy and from week 3 after the first blockade cycle. Prior systemic cancer therapy, immunosuppressant use and other active malignancies excluded patients. V was cut by 0 bases and J by 2 bases, with 16 bases left in between. CDR3 length: 17 amino acids. CDR1 MGHRA and CDR2 YSYEKL come from the germline V gene. The method was immunoSEQ multiplex PCR; TCRdb's version includes in-frame clones alone and lacks a portion of them. The sample includes some 15,000 clones, about 94% of them seen just once. The chain carries TRBV4-1 and TRBJ2-5; the D gene is possibly TRBD2 (6 bases). The sequence was obtained from a human donor with melanoma. Source: effector memory CD8+ T cells from blood, taken from a patient treated with checkpoint blockade. CDR3 in DNA: TGCGCCAGCAGCCAAGAGGGCCTCGTAGCGGAGCAAGAGACCCAGTACTTC. Protein: CASSQEGLVAEQETQYF.